The rows below give T cell receptor beta chains drawn from one sample of a study of PD-1 blockade in classical Hodgkin lymphoma. TCRdb's copy holds only in-frame clones and misses some; the assay was immunoSEQ multiplex PCR. The sample holds about 49,000 clones, 90% seen once. The sample consisted of peripheral blood mononuclear cells (PBMCs), taken before the fourth cycle of nivolumab. These receptors were collected from a human donor with classical Hodgkin lymphoma. Each CDR3 is given with its conserved first and last residue.

cdr3_aa	v_call	j_call
CASSRTAGDWDEQFF	TRBV7-9	TRBJ2-1
CASSLRLRPNTGELFF	TRBV27	TRBJ2-2
CASSQGMTGREYEQYF	TRBV4-1	TRBJ2-7
CASSSYVGPRDTQYF	TRBV28	TRBJ2-3
CANGTSAETQYF	TRBV2	TRBJ2-5
CASSINPLPPENEQYF	TRBV19	TRBJ2-7
CASRTYNEQFF	TRBV19	TRBJ2-1
CASSIDNSGGIYEQYF	TRBV19	TRBJ2-7
CASGGADQETQYF	TRBV5-1	TRBJ2-5
CASSVKLGNTIYF	TRBV9	TRBJ1-3
CASSPGRSLNQPQHF	TRBV7-8	TRBJ1-5
CASRSDRGLWAKNIQYF	TRBV2	TRBJ2-4
CAISDRAGDSNQPQHF	TRBV10-3	TRBJ1-5
CASSQDSYEQYF	TRBV18	TRBJ2-7
CASSLTTGGDEQYF	TRBV19	TRBJ2-7